This TCR beta chain comes out of a study of T cell responses to AZD1222 COVID-19 vaccine. The V gene lost 7 bases and the J gene lost 0 bases, with 19 bases spanning the gap. The CDR3 consists of 16 residues. Per the germline V gene, CDR1 is SGHVS and CDR2 is FQNEAQ. Points on this clone: Its antigen is currently unknown.

Assay: immunoSEQ multiplex PCR; the TCRdb copy retains only in-frame clones and omits some. The data show under 150,000 clones, about nine tenths seen once. Study-wide points: Spike regions recognized by vaccine-associated CD4 TCRs spanned the protein, led by 160-218 and 743-854. Mostly white British, mostly female donors; authors suggested clonal diversity may be underestimated. Rises in breadth and depth of Spike-specific TCRs came after two AZD1222 doses.

Specimen: peripheral blood, collected on day 0 of AZD1222 vaccination. This TCR came from an adult in good health. The chain has TRBV7-8 and TRBJ2-7; D not resolved. CDR3 nucleotides: TGTGCCAGCAACCCCGCGGACGGAAGATCCTCCTACGAGCAGTACTTC. Translated, it gives CASNPADGRSSYEQYF.